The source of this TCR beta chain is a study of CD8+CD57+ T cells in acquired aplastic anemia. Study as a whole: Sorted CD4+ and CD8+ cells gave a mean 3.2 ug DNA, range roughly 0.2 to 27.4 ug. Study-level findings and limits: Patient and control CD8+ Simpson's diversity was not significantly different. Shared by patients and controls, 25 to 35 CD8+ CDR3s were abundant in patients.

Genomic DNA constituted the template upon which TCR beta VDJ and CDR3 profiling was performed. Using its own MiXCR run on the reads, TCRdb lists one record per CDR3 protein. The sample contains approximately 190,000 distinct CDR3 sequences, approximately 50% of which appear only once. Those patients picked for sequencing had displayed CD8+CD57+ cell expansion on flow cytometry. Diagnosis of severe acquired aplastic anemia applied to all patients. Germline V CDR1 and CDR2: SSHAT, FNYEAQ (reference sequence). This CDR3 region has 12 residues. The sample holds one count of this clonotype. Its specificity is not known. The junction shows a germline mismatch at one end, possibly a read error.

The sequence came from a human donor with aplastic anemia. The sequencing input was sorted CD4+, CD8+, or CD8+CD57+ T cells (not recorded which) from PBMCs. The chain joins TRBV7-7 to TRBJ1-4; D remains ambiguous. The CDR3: CASSLEGEKLFF. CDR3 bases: TGTGCTAGCAGCTTAGAGGGTGAAAAACTGTTTTTT.